This is a list of T cell receptor beta chains from one sample in a study of OX40 agonist ivuxolimab in advanced cancers. The method was immunoSEQ multiplex PCR; TCRdb's version includes in-frame clones alone and lacks a portion of them. This sample carries about 51,000 clones, about 80% of them seen once, and the ten largest clones take roughly 3%. This sample comprised CD4+ or CD8+ T cells sorted from blood, obtained in a trial of the OX40 agonist ivuxolimab. The receptors were sampled from an adult with an advanced solid tumor such as melanoma, head and neck, liver or kidney cancer. Both conserved end residues are part of each CDR3. The order of the fields is V gene, D gene, J gene, clone size, CDR3 DNA, CDR3 protein. A D gene is named only where the DNA matches it firmly. Clone size is not always given. Where it is, it says once, few, many or a class for expanded clones.

V gene: TRBV10-3
D gene: TRBD1
J gene: TRBJ1-6
clone size: -
CDR3 DNA: TGTGCCATCAGTGAGGCGTACAGGGGGGGGGATAATTCACCCCTCCACTTT
CDR3 protein: CAISEAYRGGDNSPLHF

V gene: TRBV7-9
D gene: -
J gene: TRBJ2-3
clone size: -
CDR3 DNA: TGTGCCAGCAGCTTAGGCCCCCAAATTAGCACAGATACGCAGTATTTT
CDR3 protein: CASSLGPQISTDTQYF

V gene: TRBV6-5
D gene: -
J gene: TRBJ1-5
clone size: -
CDR3 DNA: TGTGCCAGCAGCTCGACGGCCACAGCTTACCAGCCCCAGCATTTT
CDR3 protein: CASSSTATAYQPQHF

V gene: TRBV27
D gene: -
J gene: TRBJ2-5
clone size: -
CDR3 DNA: TGTGCCAGCAGTAGACAGGTCGGGGAGACCCAGTACTTC
CDR3 protein: CASSRQVGETQYF

V gene: TRBV11-3
D gene: TRBD2
J gene: TRBJ2-7
clone size: -
CDR3 DNA: TGTGCCAGCAGCTGGGGACTAGCGGGTGACGTGGACGAGCAGTACTTC
CDR3 protein: CASSWGLAGDVDEQYF

V gene: TRBV18
D gene: -
J gene: TRBJ1-1
clone size: once
CDR3 DNA: TGTGCCAGCTCACCACTGGAGGGAGTGAACACTGAAGCTTTCTTT
CDR3 protein: CASSPLEGVNTEAFF

V gene: TRBV28
D gene: -
J gene: TRBJ1-1
clone size: -
CDR3 DNA: TGTGCCAGCAGTTTATTGGGGGGCGGGACTGAAGCTTTCTTT
CDR3 protein: CASSLLGGGTEAFF

V gene: TRBV12-5
D gene: -
J gene: TRBJ2-1
clone size: -
CDR3 DNA: TGTGCTAGTGGAGGCAGGGGGGGAAATGAGCAGTTCTTC
CDR3 protein: CASGGRGGNEQFF

V gene: TRBV2
D gene: -
J gene: TRBJ1-3
clone size: -
CDR3 DNA: TGTGCCAGCAGTATGAGGGGACGTGGAGGAAACACCATATATTTT
CDR3 protein: CASSMRGRGGNTIYF

V gene: TRBV19
D gene: TRBD1
J gene: TRBJ1-5
clone size: -
CDR3 DNA: TGTGCCAGTAGTACGGACAGGGGACAGCCCCAGCATTTT
CDR3 protein: CASSTDRGQPQHF

V gene: TRBV7-2
D gene: TRBD1
J gene: TRBJ1-1
clone size: few
CDR3 DNA: TGTGCCAGCAGACAAAGACAGGGGGCTAGTGAAGCTTTCTTT
CDR3 protein: CASRQRQGASEAFF

V gene: TRBV9
D gene: TRBD1
J gene: TRBJ2-7
clone size: -
CDR3 DNA: TGTGCCAGCAGCCGGGACAGGGGGCGCGAGCAGTACTTC
CDR3 protein: CASSRDRGREQYF